This T cell receptor beta chain was identified in a study of siplizumab effects on memory and regulatory T cells. Of note for this clone: Its antigen remains unidentified.

The CDR3 is made up of 13 amino acids. Germline CDR1 and CDR2: MRHNA and SNTAGT. The V end was cut by 9 bases, the J end by 6 bases, with 16 bases between. Repertoires were generated with immunoSEQ multiplex PCR, while TCRdb's copy carries only in-frame clones and drops some. The sample carries some 100,000 clones, roughly 95% recorded once. Findings of the study overall: Greater diversity than memory cells seemed evident in naive T cells, which also appeared to be major alloresponse contributors.

The sequence was collected from a human donor in good health. V usage is TRBV6-4 and J usage is TRBJ2-3; D perhaps matches TRBD1 (5 bases). The sample was non-Treg CD4+ T cells sorted from blood. CDR3 residues: CASSDTFADTQYF. CDR3 DNA: TGTGCCAGTTCGGACACCTTCGCGGATACGCAGTATTTT.